This TCR beta chain was documented in a study of blood T cell repertoires in COVID-19 (dated by TCRdb to between 2020 and 2021). A note on the overall study: Samples from collaborators originated in the United States, Italy and Spain and spanned both the acute and convalescent phases of COVID-19. The material from the prospective study consisted of cDNA or gDNA derived from T cells, B-cell-depleted T cells, or PBMCs. The repertoires were made available in a free public database intended to serve as a resource for research on the immune response to SARS-CoV-2. Samples came from the ongoing ImmuneRACE study (first 160 participants) plus 1,254 subjects from 6 global collaborators. Deeply sampled blood TCRbeta repertoires from subjects exposed to, actively infected with, or recovered from COVID-19 were included in the dataset. Where available, HLA class I and class II types were obtained from metadata supplied by the sample provider rather than from assay-based typing. The sample metadata nearly always contained a de-identified subject ID, COVID-19 status, age in years and sex. The paper as a whole reports these results and caveats: Clinical and demographic metadata were provided uncurated, with the amount varying by source and participant.

A note on this clone: It has no known antigen specificity. One base away there is no much larger clone; base qualities are not given.

TCRbeta CDR3 regions were amplified from genomic DNA by means of the immunoSEQ Assay, a bias-controlled multiplex PCR. Per the source publication's procedure: The number of nucleated cells in each sample was estimated by amplification of reference gene primers within the assay. Sequence reads were collapsed and filtered to measure the absolute abundance of every unique TCRbeta CDR3 rearrangement. Productive Simpson clonality was computed per sample as the square root of Simpson's diversity index over productive rearrangements. What TCRdb holds here is the immuneACCESS table cut down to in-frame rearrangements. Part of the clones is not present; checked against another copy, under half of the missing clones reflect an unresolved V gene, and the others are unexplained. That table furnishes V, J and clone size, whereas the DNA furnished D and trimming. For this sample there are fewer than 150,000 clones; around nine tenths appear just once. About 1% of the sample rests with the top ten.

Each collaborating institution followed its own protocols to collect whole blood in K2EDTA tubes. For TCRbeta analysis, collaborators shipped samples in one of three forms: frozen whole blood, isolated PBMCs, or DNA extracted from either of those sample types. The CDR3 has 15 amino acids, counting the end cysteine and phenylalanine. The CDR3 DNA has 45 bases and is translated from base 1. Cut back by 5 bases and 6 bases, the V and J ends lie 19 bases apart. Sequences MNHEY (CDR1) and SMNVEV (CDR2) are obtained from the germline V gene (reference sequence). The sequencing input was peripheral blood. Recombination connected TRBV27 to TRBJ2-5, and possibly TRBD2, on 5 matching bases. This sequence originates from a woman in her forties or fifties with active or convalescent COVID-19. The CDR3 region: CASSPWRQSRQTQYF. The nucleotides are TGTGCCAGCAGTCCCTGGAGGCAGTCCCGTCAGACCCAGTACTTC.